This is a list of T cell receptor beta chains from one sample in a study of blood T cell repertoires in COVID-19. Produced via immunoSEQ multiplex PCR; TCRdb's table is partial and in-frame only. The repertoire has some 220,000 clones, less than 85% of them found once; the top ten carry about 7%. Sequenced material: peripheral blood. These receptor sequences come from a woman in her sixties or seventies with acute or convalescent COVID-19. Each CDR3 is given with its conserved first and last residue. D genes are given only for firm matches. Not every row has a clone size; where given, it reads once, few, many or a size class.

d_call j_call v_call clone_size cdr3_aa cdr3_nt
- TRBJ2-7 TRBV19 - CASSLSTGLASYEQYF TGTGCCAGTAGTCTATCCACAGGATTAGCCTCCTACGAGCAGTACTTC
- TRBJ2-7 TRBV29-1 - CSVEVPSRDSDYEQYF TGCAGCGTTGAAGTACCTTCCCGGGACTCCGACTACGAGCAGTACTTC
TRBD2 TRBJ2-3 TRBV10-3 once CAIRTSGGTDTQYF TGTGCCATCAGGACTAGCGGGGGCACAGATACGCAGTATTTT
- TRBJ1-2 TRBV30 few CAWSLPRRGRGYTF TGTGCCTGGAGTCTACCCCGGCGGGGCCGTGGCTACACCTTC
TRBD1 TRBJ1-2 TRBV3-1/TRBV3-2 - CASSLTTGMNGYTF TGTGCCAGCAGCCTCACGACAGGGATGAATGGCTACACCTTC
TRBD2 TRBJ2-3 TRBV2 - CASRRSGTTSTDTQYF TGTGCCAGCAGACGAAGCGGGACTACAAGCACAGATACGCAGTATTTT
- TRBJ1-4 TRBV10-1 - CASSEDRRNEKLFF TGCGCCAGCAGTGAGGACAGGAGGAATGAAAAACTGTTTTTT
TRBD1 TRBJ2-6 TRBV4-1 - CASSQADRVAGANVLTF TGCGCCAGCAGCCAAGCCGACAGGGTAGCTGGGGCCAACGTCCTGACTTTC
TRBD1 TRBJ2-5 TRBV6-5 - CASIWDRARETQYF TGTGCCAGCATTTGGGACAGGGCCAGGGAGACCCAGTACTTC
- TRBJ1-3 TRBV6-5 - CASRGQATSGNTIYF TGTGCCAGCAGGGGACAAGCAACCTCTGGAAACACCATATATTTT
TRBD1 TRBJ1-5 TRBV5-5 few CASSFFPGQGGDQPQHF TGTGCCAGCAGCTTCTTTCCCGGACAGGGAGGAGATCAGCCCCAGCATTTT
- TRBJ2-2 TRBV2 - CASSLSYLAGELFF TGTGCCAGCAGTCTATCATACCTGGCCGGGGAGCTGTTTTTT
- TRBJ2-7 TRBV7-8 - CASSSPSGGGPYEQYF TGTGCCAGCAGCTCTCCCAGCGGAGGGGGCCCCTACGAGCAGTACTTC
- TRBJ2-7 TRBV6-5 - CASEPRGAYHEQYF TGTGCCAGCGAACCTCGCGGGGCCTATCACGAGCAGTACTTC
TRBD1 TRBJ2-5 TRBV29-1 once CSTGTGGIETQYF TGCAGCACTGGGACAGGGGGCATAGAGACCCAGTACTTC
- TRBJ1-5 TRBV13 once CASSLGWRGPQHF TGTGCCAGCAGCTTAGGCTGGAGGGGGCCCCAGCATTTT
TRBD1 TRBJ1-3 TRBV10-3 - CAITRDRDGNTIYF TGTGCCATCACAAGGGACAGGGACGGAAACACCATATATTTT
- TRBJ2-2 TRBV24-1 - CATRARVAGELFF TGTGCCACCAGGGCCAGGGTTGCCGGGGAGCTGTTTTTT
TRBD2 TRBJ2-3 TRBV3-1/TRBV3-2 - CASSPPLPGGTDTQYF TGTGCCAGCAGCCCCCCCTTGCCGGGGGGGACAGATACGCAGTATTTT
- TRBJ2-5 TRBV5-1 few CASSQTRSYQETQYF TGCGCCAGCAGCCAGACTAGGTCCTACCAAGAGACCCAGTACTTC
- TRBJ2-3 TRBV7-8 - CASSLWRSGSTDTQYF TGTGCCAGCAGCTTATGGAGGTCGGGGAGCACAGATACGCAGTATTTT
TRBD2 TRBJ2-3 TRBV4-2 many CASSSTARGDRTDTQYF TGTGCCAGCAGCTCTACGGCGCGGGGGGACCGCACAGATACGCAGTATTTT
- TRBJ1-1 TRBV27 - CASSIHPNTEAFF TGTGCCAGCAGTATACATCCGAACACTGAAGCTTTCTTT
TRBD2 TRBJ2-1 TRBV10-3 - CAIRNGGEGEQFF TGTGCCATCAGGAACGGGGGGGAGGGGGAGCAGTTCTTC
TRBD2 TRBJ2-5 TRBV7-6 - CASSPGLARFYQETQYF TGTGCCAGCAGCCCGGGACTAGCGCGATTTTACCAAGAGACCCAGTACTTC